The 19 T cell receptor beta chains listed next were all sequenced from one sample in a study of T-cell reconstitution after alpha-beta-depleted transplantation in children. The TCRbeta library was prepared with unique molecular identifiers. In TCRdb, the PCR reads were re-called with MiXCR into one record per CDR3 protein. The sample contains about 210,000 distinct CDR3 sequences, about 15% of which appear only once. Material: PBMCs, mostly from graft donor cells, obtained 360 days after TCRalphabeta/CD19-depleted stem cell transplant. The receptors stem from a male patient between 2 and 10 years old who had a stem cell transplant for acute lymphoblastic leukemia, so the T cells may come from the graft donor.

This clonotype occurred a few times. The chain recombines TRBV5-1 with TRBJ1-1; D is perhaps TRBD1 (6 bases). This CDR3 has 14 residues. V was shortened by 4 bases and J by 1 base, with 11 bases between the two germline ends. Germline V CDR1 and CDR2: SGHRS, YFSETQ. This CDR3 is CASSRSTGNTEAFF. CDR3 sequence (DNA): TGCGCCAGCAGCCGATCGACAGGGAACACTGAAGCTTTCTTT.

The chain uses TRBV7-2 and TRBJ2-3; possibly TRBD2 for D (6 bases). This CDR3 has 13 amino acids. V was shortened by 5 bases and J by 6 bases, with 12 bases between the two germline ends. Germline V gene sequence: CDR1 SGHTA, CDR2 FQGNSA. The chain's CDR3 is CASSLGLSDTQYF. The CDR3, as DNA: TGTGCCAGCAGCCTGGGACTTTCGGATACGCAGTATTTT.

This sequence joins TRBV5-1 and TRBJ1-1; TRBD1 matches at 8 bases. CDR1 and CDR2 (germline): SGHRS, YFSETQ. V lost 0 bases, J lost 10 bases, and 14 bases stayed unmatched. This CDR3 is built from 16 residues. The CDR3 coding sequence is TGCGCCAGCAGCTTGGTAGGTGGAGCAGGGGGCGCCGGAGCTTTCTTT. Its protein product is CASSLVGGAGGAGAFF. Supplemented by reference TRBV5-1 and TRBJ1-1, the full variable domain reads KAGVTQTPRYLIKTRGQQVTLSCSPISGHRSVSWYQQTPGQGLQFLFEYFSETQRNKGNFPGRFSGRQFSNSRSEMNVSTLELGDSALYLCASSLVGGAGGAGAFFGQGTRLTVV.

V is TRBV12-3 or TRBV12-4 and J is TRBJ2-7, with D possibly matching TRBD1 (6 bases). This CDR3 contains 13 residues. The V gene lost 5 bases and the J gene lost 0 bases, with 8 bases spanning the gap. The CDR3 region is CASSVDSSYEQYF. The CDR3 nucleotides are TGTGCCAGCAGTGTGGACAGCTCCTACGAGCAGTACTTC.

This clonotype was detected a few times. The chain uses TRBV29-1 and TRBJ2-3, with TRBD2 matching over 8 bases. From germline, CDR1 is SQVTM and CDR2 ANQGSEA. With V trimmed by 4 bases and J by 2 bases, 8 bases remained unmatched. The CDR3 sequence is 15 residues long. CDR3 in amino acids: CSVGRLAGVTDTQYF. The CDR3 bases are TGCAGCGTTGGCCGGCTAGCGGGCGTCACAGATACGCAGTATTTT.

In its sample, this clonotype was seen a few times. This chain links TRBV27 with TRBJ2-2, with a possible D match to TRBD2 (6 bases). The germline CDR1 and CDR2 sequences are MNHEY and SMNVEV (reference sequence). This CDR3 region has 15 residues. Trimming stripped 1 base from V and 6 bases from J, with 12 bases between. The CDR3 reads CASSLWPPGAGELFF. DNA of the CDR3: TGTGCCAGCAGTTTATGGCCCCCGGGGGCCGGGGAGCTGTTTTTT.

The V call is TRBV7-2, the J call TRBJ2-7, with D unclear. Trimming stripped 3 bases from V and 3 bases from J, with 18 bases between. CDR1 and CDR2 (germline): SGHTA, FQGNSA. The CDR3 sequence is 16 residues long. The CDR3 here is CASSFGSRNTYYEQYF. The CDR3, as DNA: TGTGCCAGCAGCTTCGGGTCTCGGAACACATACTACGAGCAGTACTTC.

The chain has TRBV4-2 and TRBJ2-4; D unresolved. The length of the CDR3 is 15 residues. Germline V CDR1 and CDR2: LGHNA, YNFKEQ. Deletions cut 4 bases from V and 0 bases from J, with 10 bases between. The CDR3 region is CASSPESLAKNIQYF. The DNA of the CDR3 is TGTGCCAGCAGCCCCGAGTCCCTAGCCAAAAACATTCAGTACTTC.

The V gene is TRBV12-3 or TRBV12-4, the J gene TRBJ1-1; D not certain. V gave up 1 base and J gave up 11 bases, with 14 bases separating them. The CDR3 contains 13 residues. This CDR3 is CASSLGLEGRAFF. The CDR3 DNA is TGTGCCAGCAGTTTAGGTTTGGAGGGTCGGGCTTTCTTT.

The rearrangement uses TRBV7-2 and TRBJ1-2; unclear D gene. Germline V gives CDR1 SGHTA, CDR2 FQGNSA. The V gene lost 1 base and the J gene lost 5 bases, with 8 bases spanning the gap. The CDR3 spans 13 residues. CDR3 sequence reads: CASSLDRSYGYTF. The DNA of the CDR3 is TGTGCCAGCAGCTTAGACAGAAGTTATGGCTACACCTTC.

This clonotype was observed a handful of times. The chain joins TRBV14 to TRBJ2-7; 15 positions agree with TRBD2. This CDR3 has 19 amino acids. J lost 0 bases, V lost 1 base, and 7 bases had no gene match. CDR1 is SGHDN, CDR2 FVKESK, per germline. The CDR3 reads CASSQVAGLAGGLSYEQYF. The CDR3 nucleotides are TGTGCCAGCAGCCAAGTTGCGGGACTAGCGGGGGGACTCTCCTACGAGCAGTACTTC.

This clonotype was detected a few times. The chain uses TRBV20-1 and TRBJ2-5, with D unresolved. Germline V gives CDR1 DFQATT, CDR2 SNEGSKA (reference sequence). Trimming pared 3 bases from V and 5 bases from J, leaving 7 bases between. The CDR3 is made up of 11 amino acids. The CDR3 region has the DNA TGCAGTGCTAGTGAGGAGGAGACCCAGTACTTC. As protein: CSASEEETQYF.

The table lists this clonotype with a few counts. The V and J genes are TRBV5-1 and TRBJ2-1; 10 bases map to TRBD2. V lost 3 bases and J lost 4; bases outside the gene matches: 10. Germline V gene sequence: CDR1 SGHRS, CDR2 YFSETQ. The CDR3 loop spans 17 amino acids. CDR3 sequence reads: CASSWVTLAGAYNEQFF. The CDR3, as DNA: TGCGCCAGCAGCTGGGTAACTCTAGCGGGGGCGTACAATGAGCAGTTCTTC. The full variable domain, completed using reference TRBV5-1 and TRBJ2-1, is KAGVTQTPRYLIKTRGQQVTLSCSPISGHRSVSWYQQTPGQGLQFLFEYFSETQRNKGNFPGRFSGRQFSNSRSEMNVSTLELGDSALYLCASSWVTLAGAYNEQFFGPGTRLTVL.

The chain joins TRBV12-3 or TRBV12-4 to TRBJ1-2; 12 bases fit TRBD1. The CDR3 sequence is 18 residues long. The J segment lost 1 base and the V segment lost 5 bases, leaving 11 bases of the junction unmatched. The CDR3 reads CASSAGTGGLGVNYGYTF. In DNA form, the CDR3 reads TGTGCCAGCAGTGCTGGGACAGGGGGCCTTGGTGTTAACTATGGCTACACCTTC.

This clonotype was detected only a few times. The rearrangement links TRBV18 to TRBJ2-3, with D unclear. CDR1 is KGHSH, CDR2 LQKENI, per germline. V lost 4 bases and J lost 4, with 3 bases in between. CDR3 size: 11 residues. This chain's CDR3 is CASSRSDTQYF. The CDR3 bases are TGTGCCAGCTCACGGTCAGATACGCAGTATTTT.

This clonotype occurred many times. An end of the junction differs from the germline gene, which may be a read error. The J gene is TRBJ2-7, the V gene TRBV7-9; D uncertain. This CDR3 spans 12 amino acids. CDR1 and CDR2 from the germline V gene are SEHNR and FQNEAQ (reference sequence). The CDR3 spells CASSLGSYEQYF. CDR3 in DNA: TGTGCCAGCAGTTTAGGCAGCTACGAGCAGTACTTC.

This sequence joins TRBV29-1 and TRBJ2-7; tentative D call: TRBD2 (5 bases). Germline V gene sequence: CDR1 SQVTM, CDR2 ANQGSEA. Trimming stripped 6 bases from V and 2 bases from J, with 11 bases between. CDR3 length: 12 amino acids. CDR3 nucleotide sequence: TGCAGCGTGGTAGGTAGCGCCTACGAGCAGTACTTC. It translates to CSVVGSAYEQYF.

This clonotype was picked up many times. The genes are TRBV10-1 and TRBJ2-7, with a weak D call TRBD2 (6 bases). This CDR3 has 15 residues. V lost 2 bases, J lost 5 bases, and 16 bases lay in between. Germline lookup yields CDR1 WNHNN and CDR2 SYGVQD (reference sequence). The CDR3 DNA sequence: TGCGCCAGCAGTGAGCCCGGAGGGGTGGTGGACGAGCAGTACTTC. It encodes CASSEPGGVVDEQYF.

The V and J genes are TRBV20-1 and TRBJ2-4; 7 bases agree with TRBD1. The CDR3 sequence is 11 residues long. Germline lookup yields CDR1 DFQATT and CDR2 SNEGSKA (reference sequence). V shed 5 bases, J shed 5 bases, and the junction held 0 bases outside the gene matches. CDR3 loop: CSAGTENIQYF. The CDR3 DNA reads TGCAGTGCTGGGACAGAAAACATTCAGTACTTC.